Sequencing of this T cell receptor (beta chain) was carried out in a study of T cells in Graves' hyperthyroidism and ophthalmopathy. Findings and limits, study-wide: In validation, the model predicted ophthalmopathy. These predictions came a median about 6.5 months before onset.

This clonotype was seen at least ten times. Antigen unknown. RNA transcripts gave rise to amplified TCR beta CDR3 regions. The TCR CDR3 first-round RT-PCR relied on the HTBI primer set. TCRdb reprocessed the multiplex PCR reads via MiXCR and lists one record per CDR3 protein. The sample has about 510,000 distinct CDR3 sequences, approximately 15% seen once; the top ten hold roughly 14%. Absence of ophthalmopathy progression within 18 months defined stable Graves' hyperthyroidism. Diagnosing involved the use of clinical symptoms, serum thyroxine and TRAb, thyroid ultrasound and orbital computed tomography. The CDR3 loop spans 14 amino acids. V trimming: 4 bases; J trimming: 3 bases; junction bases outside the gene matches: 6. Germline V CDR1 and CDR2: SEHNR, FQNEAQ (reference sequence).

The clonotype comes from a woman aged 40-49 years with Graves' hyperthyroidism. Sequenced sample: blood. The chain is built from TRBV7-9 and TRBJ2-7, with 7 positions matching TRBD1. The CDR3: CASSSGGNFYEQYF. The CDR3 nucleotides are TGTGCCAGCAGCTCAGGGGGTAACTTCTACGAGCAGTACTTC. Variable domain in full (rest from reference TRBV7-9 and TRBJ2-7): DTGVSQNPRHKITKRGQNVTFRCDPISEHNRLYWYRQTLGQGPEFLTYFQNEAQLEKSRLLSDRFSAERPKGSFSTLEIQRTEQGDSAMYLCASSSGGNFYEQYFGPGTRLTVT.